What follows are 11 T cell receptor beta chains derived from one specimen sequenced in a study of T cell responses to AZD1222 COVID-19 vaccine (dated by TCRdb to the early 2020s). The time point label here, explained by the study, means: baseline before first vaccination. Libraries were made using the immunoSEQ multiplex PCR assay. The table comes from immuneACCESS by way of TCRdb, which keeps in-frame sequences with V and J called. Part of the clones is missing from these tables; in studies checked, under half for an unresolved V gene and the rest for unknown reasons. The sample yields about 120,000 clones; 88% were counted once. Of the sample, around 5.8% falls within the top ten clones. The source was peripheral blood, collected on day 0 of AZD1222 vaccination. All receptors derive from an adult in good health.

This chain uses TRBV18 with TRBJ2-7; maybe TRBD1 (5 bases). Trimming cost V 0 bases and J 2 bases, with 11 bases left between them. The V gene's germline CDR1 is KGHSH and CDR2 LQKENI. The CDR3 has 15 residues. CDR3 bases: TGTGCCAGCTCACCACCTGCAGGGCATACCTACGAGCAGTACTTC. Its protein product is CASSPPAGHTYEQYF.

This chain uses TRBV5-1 with TRBJ2-3, with a tentative D call TRBD2 (5 bases). Per the germline V gene, CDR1 is SGHRS and CDR2 is YFSETQ. Trimming pared 0 bases from V and 1 base from J, leaving 9 bases between. The CDR3 sequence is 15 residues long. CDR3: CASSLGQEGTDTQYF. The DNA for the CDR3 is TGCGCCAGCAGCTTGGGTCAGGAGGGCACAGATACGCAGTATTTT.

This chain links TRBV5-6 with TRBJ1-2, with 7 nucleotides matching TRBD1. This CDR3 has 18 amino acids. The germline gives CDR1 SGHDT, CDR2 YYEEEE. J gave up 0 bases and V 3 bases, and 14 bases lay outside the gene matches. The CDR3 reads CASSSLGQEHLANYGYTF. The CDR3 DNA reads TGTGCCAGCAGCTCCCTCGGACAGGAGCACTTAGCTAACTATGGCTACACCTTC.

This clone was detected only once. The CDR3 protein is CASKSSGRPSSYEQYF. The CDR3 coding sequence is TGTGCCAGCAAGAGCAGCGGGAGGCCAAGCTCCTACGAGCAGTACTTC. This chain uses TRBV27 with TRBJ2-7; 9 positions agree with TRBD2. The CDR3 spans 16 residues. V lost 7 bases and J lost 0; bases outside the gene matches: 10. Germline V gene sequence: CDR1 MNHEY, CDR2 SMNVEV (reference sequence).

The gene calls are TRBV30 and TRBJ2-2, with a weak D call TRBD1 (6 bases). The CDR3 sequence is 15 residues long. The germline gives CDR1 GTSNPN, CDR2 SVGIG (reference sequence). V was cut by 2 bases and J by 0 bases, with 10 bases left in between. The CDR3 DNA reads TGTGCCTGGAGTAAAAGGGGGACGAACACCGGGGAGCTGTTTTTT. Translated: CAWSKRGTNTGELFF.

V usage is TRBV28 and J usage is TRBJ1-1, with a possible D match to TRBD1 (5 bases). CDR1 and CDR2 from the germline V gene are MDHEN and SYDVKM. Deletions cut 3 bases from V and 4 bases from J, with 9 bases between. This CDR3 contains 13 residues. The CDR3 DNA sequence: TGTGCCAGCAGTTTGGGGGGTCGCACTGAAGCTTTCTTT. It translates to CASSLGGRTEAFF.

This chain joins TRBV5-4 and TRBJ1-4; 10 nucleotides line up with TRBD1. The trim removed 4 bases at V and 14 bases at J, leaving 5 bases unmatched. The germline V gene has CDR1 SGHNT and CDR2 YYREEE (reference sequence). CDR3 length equals 12 residues. The CDR3 reads CASSRRGQGLFF. CDR3 DNA sequence: TGTGCCAGCAGCCGTCGGGGACAGGGGCTGTTTTTT.

V and J are TRBV30 and TRBJ1-3, with D tentatively TRBD1 (5 bases). Deletions cut 0 bases from V and 0 bases from J, with 21 bases between. The CDR3 totals 19 residues. The germline CDR1 and CDR2 sequences are GTSNPN and SVGIG (reference sequence). The CDR3: CAWSVQGWGKGLSGNTIYF. CDR3 nucleotides: TGTGCCTGGAGTGTACAAGGTTGGGGTAAGGGACTCTCTGGAAACACCATATATTTT.

V usage is TRBV6-2 or TRBV6-3 and J usage is TRBJ2-1, with D perhaps matching TRBD1 or TRBD2 (6 bases each). The germline V gene has CDR1 MNHEY and CDR2 SVGEGT. CDR3 size: 15 residues. V lost 5 bases, J lost 7 bases, and 18 bases lay in between. The CDR3 nucleotides are TGTGCCAGCAGTCCCGTCTACGGGGGCAATAATGAGCAGTTCTTC. This gives the protein CASSPVYGGNNEQFF.

V is TRBV11-3 and J is TRBJ2-7; the D is unclear. This CDR3 is built from 13 residues. V shed 4 bases and J shed 6 bases, with 13 bases lying between them. CDR1 and CDR2 (germline): SGHNT, YENEEA. The CDR3 nucleotides are TGTGCCAGCAGCTCCAGACATCTGGGCGAGCAGTACTTC. This translates into CASSSRHLGEQYF. The entire variable domain, with the rest obtained from reference TRBV11-3 and TRBJ2-7, is as follows: EAGVVQSPRYKIIEKKQPVAFWCNPISGHNTLYWYLQNLGQGPELLIRYENEEAVDDSQLPKDRFSAERLKGVDSTLKIQPAELGDSAVYLCASSSRHLGEQYFGPGTRLTVT.

The chain carries TRBV7-9 and TRBJ2-7; D is uncertain. V shed 2 bases and J shed 0 bases, with 11 bases lying between them. CDR1 and CDR2 from the germline V gene are SEHNR and FQNEAQ (reference sequence). This CDR3 spans 15 amino acids. The CDR3 protein is CASSLSYRGSYEQYF. Written as DNA, the CDR3 is TGTGCCAGCAGCTTAAGTTACAGAGGCTCCTACGAGCAGTACTTC.